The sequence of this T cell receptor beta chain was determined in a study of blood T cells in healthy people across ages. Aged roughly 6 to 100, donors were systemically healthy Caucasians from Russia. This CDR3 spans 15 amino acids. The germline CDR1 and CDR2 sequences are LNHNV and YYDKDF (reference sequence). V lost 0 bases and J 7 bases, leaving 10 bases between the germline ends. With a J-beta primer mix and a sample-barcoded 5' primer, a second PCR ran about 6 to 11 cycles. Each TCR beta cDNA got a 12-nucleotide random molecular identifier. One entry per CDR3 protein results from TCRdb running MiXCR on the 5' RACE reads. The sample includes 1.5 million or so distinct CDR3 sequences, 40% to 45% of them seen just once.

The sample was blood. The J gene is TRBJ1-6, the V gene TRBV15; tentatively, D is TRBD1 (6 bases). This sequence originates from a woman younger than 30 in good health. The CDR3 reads CATSRDDRLNSPLHF. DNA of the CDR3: TGTGCCACCAGCAGAGATGACAGGCTGAATTCACCCCTCCACTTT.